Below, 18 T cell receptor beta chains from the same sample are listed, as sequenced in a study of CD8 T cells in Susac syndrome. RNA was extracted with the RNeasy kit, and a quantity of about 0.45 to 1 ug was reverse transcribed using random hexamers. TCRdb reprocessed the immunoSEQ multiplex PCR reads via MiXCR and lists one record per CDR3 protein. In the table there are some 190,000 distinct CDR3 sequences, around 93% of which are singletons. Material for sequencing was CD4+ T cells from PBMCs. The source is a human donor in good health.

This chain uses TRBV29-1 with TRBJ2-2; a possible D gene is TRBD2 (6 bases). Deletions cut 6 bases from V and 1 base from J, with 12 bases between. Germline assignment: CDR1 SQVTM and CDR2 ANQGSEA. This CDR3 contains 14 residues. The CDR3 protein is CSVGGQENTGELFF. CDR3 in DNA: TGCAGCGTAGGAGGGCAGGAGAACACCGGGGAGCTGTTTTTT.

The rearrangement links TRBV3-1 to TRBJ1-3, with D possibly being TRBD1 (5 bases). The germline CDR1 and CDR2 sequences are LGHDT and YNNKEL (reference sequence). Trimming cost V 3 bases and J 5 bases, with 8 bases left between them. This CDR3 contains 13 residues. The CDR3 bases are TGTGCCAGCAGCCAGGACACTAGAAACACCATATATTTT. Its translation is CASSQDTRNTIYF.

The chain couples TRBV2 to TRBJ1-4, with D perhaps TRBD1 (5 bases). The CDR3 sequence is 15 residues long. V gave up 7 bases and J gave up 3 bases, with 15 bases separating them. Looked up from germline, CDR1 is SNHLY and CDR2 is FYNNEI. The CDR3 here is CASKGDPRANEKLFF. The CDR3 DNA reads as TGTGCCAGCAAAGGGGACCCGCGAGCTAATGAAAAACTGTTTTTT.

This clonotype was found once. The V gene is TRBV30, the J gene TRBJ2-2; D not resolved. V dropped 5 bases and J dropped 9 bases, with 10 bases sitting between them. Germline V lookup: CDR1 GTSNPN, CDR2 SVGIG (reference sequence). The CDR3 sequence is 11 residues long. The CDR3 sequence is CAWDQRRELFF. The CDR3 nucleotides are TGTGCCTGGGACCAGCGCCGGGAGCTGTTTTTT.

CDR3 DNA: TGTGCCAGCTCACCGGGTTCGGGCACGGGCACTAGCACAGATACGCAGTATTTT. It codes for CASSPGSGTGTSTDTQYF. The J gene is TRBJ2-3, the V gene TRBV18; D remains unclear. CDR1 and CDR2 (germline): KGHSH, LQKENI. The CDR3 sequence is 18 residues long. V was cut by 3 bases and J by 0 bases, with 19 bases left in between.

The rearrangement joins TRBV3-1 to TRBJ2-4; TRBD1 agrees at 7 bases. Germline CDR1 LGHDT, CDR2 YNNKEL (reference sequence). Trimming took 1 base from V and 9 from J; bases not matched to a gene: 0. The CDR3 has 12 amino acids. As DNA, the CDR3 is TGTGCCAGCAGCCAAGGACAGGGCATTCAGTACTTC. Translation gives CASSQGQGIQYF.

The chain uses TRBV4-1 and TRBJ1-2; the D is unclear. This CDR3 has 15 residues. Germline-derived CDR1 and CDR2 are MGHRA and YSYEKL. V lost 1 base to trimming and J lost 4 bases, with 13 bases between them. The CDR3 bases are TGCGCCAGCAGCCAAGCCCCCGGGCAGGCCTATGGCTACACCTTC. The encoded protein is CASSQAPGQAYGYTF.

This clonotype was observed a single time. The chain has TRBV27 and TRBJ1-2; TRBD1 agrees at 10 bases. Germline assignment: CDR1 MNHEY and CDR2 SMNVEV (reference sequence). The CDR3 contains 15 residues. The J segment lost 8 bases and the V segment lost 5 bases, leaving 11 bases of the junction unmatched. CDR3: CASSDPGTGARGYTF. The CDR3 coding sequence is TGTGCCAGCAGTGACCCCGGGACAGGGGCTAGGGGCTACACCTTC.

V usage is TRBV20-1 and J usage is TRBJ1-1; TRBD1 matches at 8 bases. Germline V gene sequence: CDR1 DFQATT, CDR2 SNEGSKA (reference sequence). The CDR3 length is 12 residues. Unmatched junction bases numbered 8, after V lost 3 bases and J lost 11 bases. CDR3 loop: CSASGTGSVAFF. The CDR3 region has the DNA TGCAGTGCTAGTGGGACAGGTTCGGTGGCTTTCTTT.

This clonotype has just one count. The CDR3 DNA reads as TGTGCCAGCAGCCCCCGGGCTCACTCTGGGGCCAACGTCCTGACTTTC. Protein: CASSPRAHSGANVLTF. The gene calls are TRBV7-3 and TRBJ2-6; D is undetermined. The CDR3 runs to 16 residues. V was shortened by 5 bases and J by 0 bases, with 11 bases between the two germline ends. CDR1 is SGHTA, CDR2 FQGTGA, per germline.

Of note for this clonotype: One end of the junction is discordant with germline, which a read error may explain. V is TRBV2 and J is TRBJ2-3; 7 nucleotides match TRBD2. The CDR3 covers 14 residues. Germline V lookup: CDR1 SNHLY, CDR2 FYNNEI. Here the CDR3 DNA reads TGCGCCAGCAGGCAGCGGGGAGACACAGATACGCAGTATTTT. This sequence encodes CASRQRGDTDTQYF.

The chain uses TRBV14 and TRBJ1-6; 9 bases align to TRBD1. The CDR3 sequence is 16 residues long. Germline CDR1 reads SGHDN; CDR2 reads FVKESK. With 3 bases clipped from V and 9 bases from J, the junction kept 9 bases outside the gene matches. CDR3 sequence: CASSHVWGQGGSPLHF. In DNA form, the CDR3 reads TGTGCCAGCAGCCATGTTTGGGGACAGGGTGGTTCACCCCTCCACTTT.

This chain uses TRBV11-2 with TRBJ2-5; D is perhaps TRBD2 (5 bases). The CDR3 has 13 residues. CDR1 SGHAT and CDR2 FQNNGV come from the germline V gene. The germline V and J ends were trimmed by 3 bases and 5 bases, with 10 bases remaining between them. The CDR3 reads CASSFVERETQYF. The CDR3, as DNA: TGTGCCAGCAGCTTTGTGGAGCGGGAGACCCAGTACTTC.

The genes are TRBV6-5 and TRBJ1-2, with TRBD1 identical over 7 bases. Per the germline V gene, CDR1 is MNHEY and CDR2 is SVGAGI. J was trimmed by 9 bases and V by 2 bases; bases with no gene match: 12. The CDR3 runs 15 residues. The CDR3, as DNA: TGTGCCAGCAGTTACGACCCCAGGGGGGGGTTTAGCTACACCTTC. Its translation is CASSYDPRGGFSYTF.

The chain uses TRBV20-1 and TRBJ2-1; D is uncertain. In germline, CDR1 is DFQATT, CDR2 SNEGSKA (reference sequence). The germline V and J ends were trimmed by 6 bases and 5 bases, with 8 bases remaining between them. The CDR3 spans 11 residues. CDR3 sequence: CSAHRDNEQFF. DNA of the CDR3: TGCAGTGCCCACAGAGACAATGAGCAGTTCTTC.

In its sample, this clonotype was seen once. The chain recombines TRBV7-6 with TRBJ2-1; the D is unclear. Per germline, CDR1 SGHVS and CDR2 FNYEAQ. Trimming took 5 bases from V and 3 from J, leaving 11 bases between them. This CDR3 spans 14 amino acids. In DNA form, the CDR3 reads TGTGCCAGCAGCCCCGTTCAGGTCTACAATGAGCAGTTCTTC. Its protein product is CASSPVQVYNEQFF.

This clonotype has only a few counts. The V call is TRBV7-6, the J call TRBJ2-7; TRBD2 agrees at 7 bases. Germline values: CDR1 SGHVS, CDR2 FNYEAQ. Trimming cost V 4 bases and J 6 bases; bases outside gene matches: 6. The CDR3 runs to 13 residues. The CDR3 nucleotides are TGTGCCAGCAGCTCCGGGGAGGGGCTCGAGCAGTACGTC. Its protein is CASSSGEGLEQYV.

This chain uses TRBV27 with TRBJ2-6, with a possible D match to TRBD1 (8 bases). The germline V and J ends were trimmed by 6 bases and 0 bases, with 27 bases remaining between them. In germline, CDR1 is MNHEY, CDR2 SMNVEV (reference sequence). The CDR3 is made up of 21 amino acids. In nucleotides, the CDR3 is TGTGCCAGCAGACAAACAGGACAGGGTTTAATAGCGGGCTCTGGGGCCAACGTCCTGACTTTC. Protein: CASRQTGQGLIAGSGANVLTF. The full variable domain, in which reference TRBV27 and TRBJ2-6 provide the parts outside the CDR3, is EAQVTQNPRYLITVTGKKLTVTCSQNMNHEYMSWYRQDPGLGLRQIYYSMNVEVTDKGDVPEGYKVSRKEKRNFPLILESPSPNQTSLYFCASRQTGQGLIAGSGANVLTFGAGSRLTVL.